This T cell receptor (beta chain) was found in a study of CD8 T cells in ankylosing spondylitis. Points from the study as a whole: In ankylosing spondylitis patients, matched synovial fluid reportedly showed significant enrichment of disease-linked clones. Relatively rare in peripheral blood, disease-linked clones were also CD8+.

This clonotype was detected many times. Its cognate antigen is unknown. Scientists made TCR beta libraries using quantitative 5'-RACE with molecular barcodes. TCRdb re-derived calls from the 5' RACE reads in MiXCR, one entry per CDR3 protein. The table shows about 220,000 distinct CDR3 sequences, with 25% to 30% occurring only once. The receptor's source is a male donor with ankylosing spondylitis or in good health (not recorded which). The material sequenced was blood, either unsorted or a sorted T cell fraction (not recorded which).

CDR3 in amino acids: CSARFTGEYGYTF. DNA for the CDR3: TGCAGTGCTAGGTTTACAGGGGAGTATGGCTACACCTTC. The chain joins TRBV20-1 to TRBJ1-2, with TRBD1 matching 7 bases. This CDR3 contains 13 residues. The germline CDR1 and CDR2 sequences are DFQATT and SNEGSKA (reference sequence). The J segment lost 5 bases and the V segment lost 3 bases, leaving 6 bases of the junction unmatched.